This TCR beta chain was sequenced during a study of CD8 T cells in Susac syndrome. This clonotype has only a few counts. Random-hexamer reverse transcription was applied to about 0.5 to 1 ug RNA. immunoSEQ multiplex PCR amplified TCR beta CDR3 across 54 Vbeta, 13 Jbeta. Using its own MiXCR run on the immunoSEQ multiplex PCR reads, TCRdb lists one record per CDR3 protein. The table shows some 110,000 distinct CDR3 sequences, with approximately 94% occurring only once. The clonotype was recovered from a human donor with Susac syndrome. Sequencing was done on a sample of CD8+ T cells from PBMCs.

The chain's CDR3 is CASSSGGPGNEQYF. The CDR3 coding sequence is TGTGCCAGTAGCAGCGGAGGTCCCGGGAACGAGCAGTACTTC. The chain couples TRBV19 to TRBJ2-7, with TRBD2 as a possible D gene (5 bases). The CDR3 consists of 14 residues. Looked up from germline, CDR1 is LNHDA and CDR2 is SQIVND (reference sequence). With 6 bases removed from V and 5 bases from J, the gap between germline ends came to 17 bases.